In this sample, the clone carrying this T cell receptor (beta chain) turned up once. This sample was taken from a study of T cell changes during pregnancy in multiple sclerosis. V lost 7 bases and J lost 8; bases outside the gene matches: 9. Germline loops: CDR1 SQVTM, CDR2 ANQGSEA. This CDR3 comprises 12 residues. Profiled with immunoSEQ multiplex PCR; TCRdb holds only in-frame clones, not every one. Here the sample spans 50,000 to 60,000 clones, 75% to 90% being singletons. The source material was CD4+ T cells from peripheral blood mononuclear cells, sampled in the third trimester of pregnancy. The sequence was collected from a female donor with multiple sclerosis, enrolled in a pregnancy study. The V gene is TRBV29-1, the J gene TRBJ1-2; the match to TRBD1 covers 8 bases. The CDR3 DNA is TGCAGCGGTACGGGGACAGGAGGCGGCTACACCTTC. It yields the protein CSGTGTGGGYTF.